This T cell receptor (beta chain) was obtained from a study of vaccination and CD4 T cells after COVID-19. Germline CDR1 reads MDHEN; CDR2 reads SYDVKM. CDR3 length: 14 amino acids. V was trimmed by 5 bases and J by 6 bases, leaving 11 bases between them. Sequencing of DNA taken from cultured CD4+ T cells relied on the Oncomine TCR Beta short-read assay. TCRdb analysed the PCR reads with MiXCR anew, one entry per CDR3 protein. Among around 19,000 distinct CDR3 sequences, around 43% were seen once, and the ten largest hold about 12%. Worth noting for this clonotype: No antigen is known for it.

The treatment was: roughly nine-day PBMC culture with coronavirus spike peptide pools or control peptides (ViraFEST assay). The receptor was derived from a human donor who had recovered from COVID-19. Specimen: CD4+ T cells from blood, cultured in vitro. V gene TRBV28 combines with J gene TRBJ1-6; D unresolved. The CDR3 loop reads CASSITLSNSPLHF. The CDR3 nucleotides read TGTGCCAGCAGTATCACCCTTAGTAATTCACCCCTCCACTTT.